This TCR beta chain was identified during a study of T cell changes during pregnancy in multiple sclerosis. V shed 5 bases and J 1 base; nucleotides not matched to a gene: 4. The germline CDR1 and CDR2 sequences are SNHLY and FYNNEI. The CDR3 runs to 14 residues. The repertoire was sequenced with immunoSEQ multiplex PCR; TCRdb's copy has only in-frame clones and lacks some. The sample lists tens of thousands of clones, 80% to 95% seen once, with approximately 1.6% in the top ten. The material sequenced was peripheral blood, taken in the first trimester of pregnancy. The TCR sequence derives from a female donor in good health, enrolled as a control in a pregnancy study. This sequence joins TRBV2 and TRBJ2-5; 7 bases align to TRBD1. CDR3 in DNA: TGTGCCAGCAGTCGACAGGGCGCCCAAGAGACCCAGTACTTC. Translation: CASSRQGAQETQYF.